What follows are 27 T cell receptor beta chains derived from one specimen sequenced in a study of T-cell memory formation after mild COVID-19. Using its own MiXCR run on the 5' RACE reads, TCRdb lists one record per CDR3 protein. The sample shows approximately 240,000 distinct CDR3 sequences, 15% to 20% of them seen only once. The source material was PBMCs or a T cell subset sorted from them (not recorded which). The source is a man between 18 and 35 years old who had mild COVID-19 (a few samples of this study predate the infection). Cell type and time point are not known.

This clonotype appeared a few times. This rearrangement joins TRBV27 to TRBJ1-2, with D maybe TRBD1 (5 bases). Germline V gene data show CDR1 as MNHEY and CDR2 as SMNVEV (reference sequence). V gave up 3 bases and J gave up 4 bases, with 15 bases separating them. The CDR3 has 15 residues. The CDR3 reads CASSLREGYSYGYTF. The CDR3 DNA is TGTGCCAGCAGTTTGCGGGAGGGGTATAGCTATGGCTACACCTTC.

V is TRBV5-1 and J is TRBJ1-2; TRBD1 matches 7 bases. Germline CDR1 reads SGHRS; CDR2 reads YFSETQ. This CDR3 region has 13 residues. After removal of 2 bases from V and 7 bases from J, the junction contained 5 bases not matched to a gene. DNA of the CDR3: TGCGCCAGCAGCTTAGGACACAGGGGTGGCTACACCTTC. It is translated as CASSLGHRGGYTF.

This clonotype was seen only a few times. The genes are TRBV7-2 and TRBJ2-5, with D unresolved. Per the germline V gene, CDR1 is SGHTA and CDR2 is FQGNSA. The CDR3 totals 12 residues. With 5 bases removed from V and 7 bases from J, the gap between germline ends came to 11 bases. In nucleotides, the CDR3 is TGTGCCAGCAGCCTCCTTATCCGGACCCAGTACTTC. It encodes CASSLLIRTQYF.

J is TRBJ2-3 and V is TRBV6-2 or TRBV6-3, with TRBD2 identical over 10 bases. Germline CDR1 MNHEY, CDR2 SVGEGT. This CDR3 has 16 amino acids. With V trimmed by 5 bases and J by 4 bases, 9 bases remained unmatched. CDR3 DNA sequence: TGTGCCAGCAGTCCGGGGCAGCGGGGGGGCCCAGATACGCAGTATTTT. Its protein is CASSPGQRGGPDTQYF.

The gene calls are TRBV7-2 and TRBJ2-3; D is uncertain. The length of the CDR3 is 15 residues. V was cut by 5 bases and J by 1 base, with 13 bases left in between. The germline V gene has CDR1 SGHTA and CDR2 FQGNSA. CDR3 sequence: CASSPSGPGTDTQYF. The CDR3 nucleotides read TGTGCCAGCAGCCCGAGTGGGCCCGGCACAGATACGCAGTATTTT.

This clonotype came up a few times. The rearrangement joins TRBV20-1 to TRBJ2-1; a possible D gene is TRBD2 (5 bases). V was pared by 3 bases and J by 6 bases, with 18 bases between. Germline CDR1 and CDR2: DFQATT and SNEGSKA (reference sequence). CDR3 length: 15 amino acids. The CDR3 coding sequence is TGCAGTGCTAGGAAAAGGCGGGCACCAGGCAATGAGCAGTTCTTC. Translation: CSARKRRAPGNEQFF.

This clonotype was detected only a few times. This chain connects TRBV7-2 to TRBJ1-4; TRBD1 matches at 8 bases. V trimming: 4 bases; J trimming: 10 bases; junction bases outside the gene matches: 11. Germline values: CDR1 SGHTA, CDR2 FQGNSA. The CDR3 has 15 residues. CDR3 sequence: CASSSRQGPDGKLFF. CDR3 DNA sequence: TGTGCCAGCAGCTCCCGACAGGGGCCTGATGGAAAACTGTTTTTT.

This clonotype was detected a few times. The V call is TRBV7-2, the J call TRBJ2-7; 7 bases match TRBD1. V trimming: 2 bases; J trimming: 2 bases; junction bases outside the gene matches: 6. This CDR3 is built from 15 residues. Per germline, CDR1 SGHTA and CDR2 FQGNSA. CDR3 sequence (DNA): TGTGCCAGCAGCTTACAGACAGGGAATACCTACGAGCAGTACTTC. Its protein product is CASSLQTGNTYEQYF.

The chain links TRBV7-2 to TRBJ2-7; perhaps TRBD2 as D (6 bases). CDR1 is SGHTA, CDR2 FQGNSA, per germline. Trimming pared 2 bases from V and 0 bases from J, leaving 17 bases between. CDR3 length: 17 amino acids. The CDR3 sequence: CASSLRQMRGNSYEQYF. The CDR3 DNA sequence: TGTGCCAGCAGCTTACGCCAAATGCGGGGTAACTCCTACGAGCAGTACTTC.

J is TRBJ2-4 and V is TRBV20-1; 7 nucleotides match TRBD2. CDR1 and CDR2 from the germline V gene are DFQATT and SNEGSKA (reference sequence). Trimming at V came to 1 base and at J to 1 base, leaving 1 base not matched to a gene. This CDR3 is 14 amino acids long. Written as DNA, the CDR3 is TGCAGTGCTAGAGTTAGCGGGGCCAAAAACATTCAGTACTTC. It specifies CSARVSGAKNIQYF.

V usage is TRBV20-1 and J usage is TRBJ1-4, with 10 positions matching TRBD1. This CDR3 has 13 residues. The ends lost 6 bases at V and 8 bases at J; junction bases unmatched: 6. Looked up from germline, CDR1 is DFQATT and CDR2 is SNEGSKA (reference sequence). CDR3 loop: CSATRDRGEKLFF. The CDR3 DNA reads as TGCAGTGCGACTAGGGACAGGGGCGAAAAACTGTTTTTT.

This clonotype was observed a single time. The chain couples TRBV3-1 to TRBJ2-5; D might be TRBD1 (5 bases). The V end was cut by 3 bases, the J end by 2 bases, with 10 bases between. This CDR3 region has 14 residues. The germline V gene has CDR1 LGHDT and CDR2 YNNKEL (reference sequence). In nucleotides, the CDR3 is TGTGCCAGCAGCCACGCGGCAGGGCAAGAGACCCAGTACTTC. Its protein is CASSHAAGQETQYF.

V gene TRBV4-1 combines with J gene TRBJ2-7; no clear D. V gave up 1 base and J gave up 2 bases, with 6 bases separating them. Germline lookup yields CDR1 MGHRA and CDR2 YSYEKL. The CDR3 sequence is 13 residues long. The CDR3 DNA sequence: TGCGCCAGCAGCCAAGCGCCGGCCTACGAGCAGTACTTC. Residues: CASSQAPAYEQYF.

V is TRBV7-9 and J is TRBJ2-7, with D possibly TRBD1 on 6 matching bases. CDR3 length equals 13 residues. Trimming took off 5 bases at V and 6 bases at J, with 14 bases between the two ends. Germline V gene data show CDR1 as SEHNR and CDR2 as FQNEAQ (reference sequence). CDR3 region: CASSDRDTLEQYV. CDR3 DNA sequence: TGTGCCAGCAGCGACCGGGACACCCTCGAGCAGTACGTC.

The chain carries TRBV4-3 and TRBJ2-3, with D hard to call. The CDR3 sequence is 14 residues long. Trimming cost V 4 bases and J 2 bases, with 10 bases left between them. Germline values: CDR1 LGHNA, CDR2 YSLEER. The CDR3 DNA reads as TGCGCCAGCAGCCGCCCGGGTTACACAGATACGCAGTATTTT. Translation gives CASSRPGYTDTQYF.

This chain connects TRBV7-2 to TRBJ1-2; 10 positions match TRBD1. The V gene end was trimmed by 1 base and the J gene end by 8 bases; junction bases not matched to a gene: 4. Germline V gives CDR1 SGHTA, CDR2 FQGNSA. CDR3 length equals 14 residues. The CDR3 nucleotides read TGTGCCAGCAGCTTAGTCCGGACAGGGGGAGGCTACACCTTC. Translating gives CASSLVRTGGGYTF.

The rearrangement links TRBV20-1 to TRBJ1-5; D not certain. The length of the CDR3 is 14 residues. Trimming shortened V by 1 base and J by 3 bases, and 10 bases separated the two germline ends. From germline, CDR1 is DFQATT and CDR2 SNEGSKA (reference sequence). Here the CDR3 reads CSARVPRSNQPQHF. The CDR3 region has the DNA TGCAGTGCTAGAGTCCCCCGATCCAATCAGCCCCAGCATTTT.

Many counts were recorded for this clonotype. The V call is TRBV5-1, the J call TRBJ2-1; 9 positions agree with TRBD1. Germline V gene sequence: CDR1 SGHRS, CDR2 YFSETQ. The CDR3 length is 15 residues. V lost 0 bases, J lost 4 bases, and 2 bases stayed unmatched. The CDR3 DNA reads TGCGCCAGCAGCTTGGAGGGGACAGGGTACAATGAGCAGTTCTTC. Translation gives CASSLEGTGYNEQFF. The whole variable domain, filled in from reference TRBV5-1 and TRBJ2-1, reads KAGVTQTPRYLIKTRGQQVTLSCSPISGHRSVSWYQQTPGQGLQFLFEYFSETQRNKGNFPGRFSGRQFSNSRSEMNVSTLELGDSALYLCASSLEGTGYNEQFFGPGTRLTVL.

This chain links TRBV12-3 or TRBV12-4 with TRBJ1-1; TRBD1 might be the D (5 bases). V lost 5 bases to trimming and J lost 3 bases, with 16 bases between them. The CDR3 totals 15 residues. The CDR3 nucleotides read TGTGCCAGCAGTCCTGGGAGGTTGGGGGACACTGAAGCTTTCTTT. It specifies CASSPGRLGDTEAFF.

The chain has TRBV2 and TRBJ2-3, with D perhaps TRBD2 (5 bases). The CDR3 has 13 residues. V was shortened by 8 bases and J by 2 bases, with 11 bases between the two germline ends. The germline CDR1 and CDR2 sequences are SNHLY and FYNNEI. The CDR3 bases are TGTGCCAGCCTCAGCGGATTCACAGATACGCAGTATTTT. Its translation: CASLSGFTDTQYF.

This clonotype turned up a few times. The chain couples TRBV28 to TRBJ1-1; D gene unclear. Per the germline V gene, CDR1 is MDHEN and CDR2 is SYDVKM. The V end lost 5 bases, the J end lost 6 bases, and 13 bases lay between the germline ends. The CDR3 spans 13 residues. The CDR3, as DNA: TGTGCCAGCAGTAAGACTGTAGCGCCTGAAGCTTTCTTT. Protein: CASSKTVAPEAFF.

This clonotype was detected a few times. The V gene is TRBV7-9, the J gene TRBJ2-3; no firm D call. Trimming pared 5 bases from V and 2 bases from J, leaving 8 bases between. This CDR3 has 13 amino acids. The V gene's germline CDR1 is SEHNR and CDR2 FQNEAQ (reference sequence). The CDR3 DNA is TGTGCCAGCAGCGGACCCAACACAGATACGCAGTATTTT. This codes for CASSGPNTDTQYF.

The V call is TRBV4-3, the J call TRBJ1-2; a possible D gene is TRBD1 (5 bases). CDR3 size: 14 residues. Looked up from germline, CDR1 is LGHNA and CDR2 is YSLEER. Trimming took 2 bases from V and 6 from J, leaving 13 bases between them. The DNA of the CDR3 is TGCGCCAGCAGCCAAACTGACGGACACAATGGCTACACCTTC. This gives the protein CASSQTDGHNGYTF.

The V call is TRBV29-1, the J call TRBJ2-7; tentatively, D is TRBD1 (5 bases). The CDR3 runs 13 residues. Looked up from germline, CDR1 is SQVTM and CDR2 is ANQGSEA. V was clipped by 1 base and J by 3 bases, with 10 bases between them. DNA of the CDR3: TGCAGCGTTGAAGCGACAGTCGGCTACGAGCAGTACTTC. Its translation: CSVEATVGYEQYF.

Notes on this clonotype: The junction does not match germline at one end; this may be a read error. The chain joins TRBV9 to TRBJ2-7; D may be TRBD1 (6 bases). Germline values: CDR1 SGDLS, CDR2 YYNGEE. The CDR3 sequence is 14 residues long. For the CDR3, the DNA is TGTGACAGCAGCGTAGGGCAGGGGTGGGCCGAGCAGTACTTC. The encoded protein is CDSSVGQGWAEQYF. Variable domain in full (rest from reference TRBV9 and TRBJ2-7): DSGVTQTPKHLITATGQRVTLRCSPRSGDLSVYWYQQSLDQGLQFLIQYYNGEERAKGNILERFSAQQFPDLHSELNLSSLELGDSALYFCDSSVGQGWAEQYFGPGTRLTVT.

As DNA, the CDR3 is TGCGCCAGCAGCTTTGGGGCGGGGGTCCGGGAGACCCAGTACTTC. Translation gives CASSFGAGVRETQYF. The rearrangement joins TRBV5-1 to TRBJ2-5; 7 bases fit TRBD2. CDR1 is SGHRS, CDR2 YFSETQ, per germline. The CDR3 runs 15 residues. Germline trimming cut 2 bases from V and 5 bases from J; bases unmatched to any gene: 9.

This chain connects TRBV11-2 to TRBJ2-5; D is unresolved. This CDR3 has 11 residues. In germline, CDR1 is SGHAT, CDR2 FQNNGV. V lost 6 bases to trimming and J lost 5 bases, with 7 bases between them. In DNA, the CDR3 is TGTGCCAGCAGGATCGTGGAGACCCAGTACTTC. Protein product: CASRIVETQYF.